A selection of T cell receptor beta chains follows, all from one sample in a study of response to subunit inactivated influenza vaccine. TCRdb re-called the RT-PCR reads through MiXCR, storing one row per CDR3 protein. The profile shows 610,000 or so distinct CDR3 sequences, 12% to 15% of them singletons. The sample consisted of PBMCs from blood, taken less than 13 days after vaccination. These receptors all stem from a man aged 45-65 years who received an inactivated influenza vaccine. CDR3s include the opening cysteine and the closing phenylalanine or tryptophan. D genes are given only for firm matches. Only part of the rows carry a size: once, few, many, or a class if the clone is expanded.

clone_size,j_call,v_call,d_call,cdr3_aa,cdr3_nt
many,TRBJ2-5,TRBV12-3/TRBV12-4,TRBD1,CASSSGQGRETQYF,TGTGCCAGCAGTTCGGGACAGGGGAGGGAGACCCAGTACTTC
NA,TRBJ1-4,TRBV4-3,TRBD1,CASSQVGGDRNEKLFF,TGCGCCAGCAGCCAAGTTGGGGGGGACAGAAATGAAAAACTGTTTTTT
NA,TRBJ2-5,TRBV27,TRBD1,CASSSGDRGETQYF,TGTGCCAGCAGTTCGGGGGACAGGGGCGAGACCCAGTACTTC
few,TRBJ1-5,TRBV19,NA,CASSLESRSNQPQHF,TGTGCCAGTAGTCTTGAATCCCGAAGCAATCAGCCCCAGCATTTT
few,TRBJ2-1,TRBV4-1,TRBD2,CASSQEPTSGGNEQFF,TGCGCCAGCAGCCAAGAGCCGACTAGCGGGGGAAATGAGCAGTTCTTC
NA,TRBJ2-4,TRBV7-9,NA,CASTQSGDIQYF,TGTGCCAGCACCCAGTCGGGGGACATTCAGTACTTC
NA,TRBJ2-2,TRBV5-1,NA,CASSGGGTVPGELFF,TGCGCCAGCAGCGGAGGGGGAACCGTTCCCGGGGAGCTGTTTTTT
NA,TRBJ2-3,TRBV11-1,TRBD2,CASSLLISGDTQYF,TGTGCCAGCAGCTTGTTAATTAGCGGGGATACGCAGTATTTT
many,TRBJ2-2,TRBV10-3,NA,CAISGGTGELFF,TGTGCCATCAGTGGGGGCACCGGGGAGCTGTTTTTT
few,TRBJ2-1,TRBV24-1,TRBD1,CATSESPPGQDYNEQFF,TGTGCCACCAGTGAATCTCCGCCGGGACAGGATTACAATGAGCAGTTCTTC
NA,TRBJ1-2,TRBV10-2,TRBD1,CASSADRGLGYTF,TGCGCCAGCAGTGCGGACAGGGGGCTTGGCTACACCTTC
NA,TRBJ2-7,TRBV15,NA,CATSRGLSSEQYF,TGTGCCACCAGCAGAGGCCTTTCGTCGGAGCAGTACTTC
NA,TRBJ2-3,TRBV29-1,NA,CSAPSIRADTQYF,TGCAGCGCCCCCAGTATTCGGGCAGATACGCAGTATTTT
NA,TRBJ2-1,TRBV6-2/TRBV6-3,NA,CASSRRTEPPHEQFF,TGTGCCAGCAGCCGAAGAACCGAGCCCCCGCATGAGCAGTTCTTC
few,TRBJ2-2,TRBV7-9,NA,CASSLVATGELFF,TGTGCCAGCAGCTTAGTGGCCACCGGGGAGCTGTTTTTT
NA,TRBJ2-2,TRBV6-4,NA,CASKGIGATGELFF,TGTGCCAGCAAGGGCATCGGGGCCACCGGGGAGCTGTTTTTT
NA,TRBJ1-5,TRBV12-3/TRBV12-4,NA,CASSRIGSQPQHF,TGTGCCAGCAGCCGCATCGGCAGTCAGCCCCAGCATTTT
NA,TRBJ2-7,TRBV9,NA,CASSGDPRASSYEQYF,TGTGCCAGCAGCGGAGACCCGAGGGCTAGTTCCTACGAGCAGTACTTC
few,TRBJ2-1,TRBV6-2/TRBV6-3,TRBD2,CATTPTAGGYNEQFF,TGTGCCACCACCCCTACAGCGGGAGGTTACAATGAGCAGTTCTTC
many,TRBJ2-1,TRBV3-1,TRBD2,CASSQERLAGGAEQFF,TGTGCCAGCAGCCAAGAAAGGCTAGCGGGAGGGGCTGAGCAGTTCTTC
few,TRBJ1-5,TRBV6-2/TRBV6-3,NA,CASSYSKGQPQHF,TGTGCCAGCAGTTACTCGAAAGGGCAGCCCCAGCATTTT
NA,TRBJ2-3,TRBV12-3/TRBV12-4,TRBD1,CASSVGQPTATQYF,TGTGCCAGCAGTGTGGGACAGCCCACTGCGACGCAGTATTTT
many,TRBJ1-6,TRBV4-2,NA,CASSQDGQQNSPLHF,TGTGCCAGCAGCCAAGACGGACAGCAAAATTCACCCCTCCACTTT
few,TRBJ2-1,TRBV19,TRBD1,CASSIVGRGYNEQFF,TGTGCCAGTAGTATAGTTGGCAGGGGGTACAATGAGCAGTTCTTC
few,TRBJ2-7,TRBV7-9,NA,CASSSGRGKYEQYF,TGTGCCAGCAGCTCAGGCAGGGGAAAATACGAGCAGTACTTC
few,TRBJ1-6,TRBV3-1,TRBD1,CASSQIGQGARNSPLHF,TGTGCCAGCAGCCAGATAGGACAGGGGGCGCGGAATTCACCCCTCCACTTT
NA,TRBJ2-7,TRBV7-6,NA,CASSLDQAGQGSEQYF,TGTGCCAGCAGCTTAGATCAGGCAGGGCAAGGTTCCGAGCAGTACTTC
few,TRBJ2-4,TRBV4-3,NA,CASSQEAWGPYIQYF,TGCGCCAGCAGCCAAGAAGCTTGGGGACCGTATATTCAGTACTTC
many,TRBJ1-3,TRBV11-2,NA,CASSFDSSGNTIYF,TGTGCCAGCAGCTTCGACAGCTCTGGAAACACCATATATTTT
few,TRBJ1-1,TRBV7-2,NA,CASSLQNPYEAFF,TGTGCCAGCAGCTTACAGAACCCCTATGAAGCTTTCTTT
NA,TRBJ1-2,TRBV12-3/TRBV12-4,TRBD1,CASRHRGGYTF,TGTGCCAGCAGGCACAGGGGTGGCTACACCTTC
NA,TRBJ2-3,TRBV11-2,NA,CASSPTVTQYF,TGTGCCAGCAGCCCAACAGTTACGCAGTATTTT
NA,TRBJ2-7,TRBV9,TRBD1,CASSVDGTGVSEQYF,TGTGCCAGCAGCGTAGACGGGACAGGGGTCTCCGAGCAGTACTTC
few,TRBJ2-2,TRBV30,TRBD2,CAWNSGRAGELFF,TGTGCCTGGAATAGCGGGAGGGCCGGGGAGCTGTTTTTT
once,TRBJ2-3,TRBV11-2,TRBD2,CASSSLGLAGTSTDTQYF,TGTGCCAGCAGCTCTCTCGGACTAGCGGGGACTAGCACAGATACGCAGTATTTT
many,TRBJ2-2,TRBV28,NA,CASSLVGTNTGELFF,TGTGCCAGCAGTTTAGTGGGGACGAACACCGGGGAGCTGTTTTTT
few,TRBJ2-3,TRBV27,NA,CASSLSPEHTQYF,TGTGCCAGCAGTTTATCCCCGGAACATACGCAGTATTTT
few,TRBJ2-4,TRBV29-1,NA,CSVVREPTVNIQYF,TGCAGCGTTGTCCGGGAGCCGACCGTAAACATTCAGTACTTC
few,TRBJ1-1,TRBV12-3/TRBV12-4,NA,CASSTTQGNPTEAFF,TGTGCCAGCAGCACAACACAGGGAAATCCCACTGAAGCTTTCTTT
few,TRBJ2-2,TRBV30,NA,CAWTKVGTGELFF,TGTGCCTGGACGAAAGTGGGCACCGGGGAGCTGTTTTTT
few,TRBJ1-5,TRBV4-2,NA,CASSQDLVRPQHF,TGTGCCAGCAGCCAAGATCTCGTGAGGCCCCAGCATTTT
NA,TRBJ2-7,TRBV6-1,NA,CASSPDSILHEQYF,TGTGCCAGCAGCCCGGACAGTATTTTGCACGAGCAGTACTTC
few,TRBJ2-1,TRBV5-5,TRBD2,CASSRTSGVEQFF,TGTGCCAGCAGTCGAACTAGCGGGGTTGAGCAGTTCTTC
NA,TRBJ2-2,TRBV4-3,NA,CASSQVGEAGELFF,TGCGCCAGCAGCCAAGTAGGTGAAGCCGGGGAGCTGTTTTTT
many,TRBJ1-5,TRBV20-1,TRBD1,CSARDKGQGNQPQHF,TGCAGTGCTAGAGATAAGGGACAGGGGAATCAGCCCCAGCATTTT
NA,TRBJ2-7,TRBV29-1,NA,CSVAASGYEQYF,TGCAGCGTCGCGGCCTCGGGGTACGAGCAGTACTTC
NA,TRBJ2-7,TRBV7-9,NA,CASSLGWGRVNYEQYF,TGTGCCAGCAGCTTAGGGTGGGGCAGGGTAAACTACGAGCAGTACTTC
few,TRBJ1-1,TRBV20-1,NA,CSARDLGGPEAFF,TGCAGTGCTAGAGATCTCGGGGGCCCTGAAGCTTTCTTT
few,TRBJ2-5,TRBV4-3,NA,CASSQDFGGIGTQYF,TGCGCCAGCAGCCAAGATTTCGGGGGCATCGGGACCCAGTACTTC
NA,TRBJ2-7,TRBV7-2,NA,CASSLSTGPYEQYF,TGTGCCAGCAGCTTAAGCACTGGTCCCTACGAGCAGTACTTC
few,TRBJ1-2,TRBV12-3/TRBV12-4,TRBD1,CASRPGQTFGGYTF,TGTGCCAGCAGGCCGGGACAGACTTTCGGGGGCTACACCTTC
few,TRBJ1-2,TRBV20-1,NA,CSASGETHGYTF,TGCAGTGCTAGCGGCGAGACCCATGGCTACACCTTC
few,TRBJ1-2,TRBV28,NA,CASSLSGQPNYGYTF,TGTGCCAGCAGTCTCTCCGGACAGCCCAACTATGGCTACACCTTC
few,TRBJ1-6,TRBV7-9,NA,CASSLSTGSPLHF,TGTGCCAGCAGCTTAAGTACCGGTTCACCCCTCCACTTT
few,TRBJ2-7,TRBV2,NA,CASSGPESAYEQYF,TGTGCCAGCAGTGGGCCGGAATCTGCCTACGAGCAGTACTTC